The 2 T cell receptor beta chains given below trace back to one sample, sequenced in a study of blood T cell repertoires in COVID-19. Repertoires were generated with immunoSEQ multiplex PCR, while TCRdb's copy carries only in-frame clones and drops some. The table has 70,000 to 95,000 clones, more than 80% seen once. The sample consisted of peripheral blood. The source of these receptors is a human donor in a cohort sampled during active COVID-19.

For this clone: The germline gene is not matched at one end of the junction; a read error may be the cause. The chain is built from TRBV30 and TRBJ1-1; D gene uncertain. CDR3 length: 13 amino acids. From germline, CDR1 is GTSNPN and CDR2 SVGIG (reference sequence). For the CDR3, the DNA is TGTGCCTGGAGTGTACGACAAAACAGTGAAGCTTTCTTT. Its translation: CAWSVRQNSEAFF.

J is TRBJ2-7 and V is TRBV19; D is unresolved. V was trimmed by 3 bases and J by 3 bases, leaving 9 bases between them. This CDR3 has 13 amino acids. Germline CDR1 and CDR2: LNHDA and SQIVND (reference sequence). The CDR3 nucleotides are TGTGCCAGTAGTATCGGCAGGAACTACGAGCAGTACTTC. Its translation is CASSIGRNYEQYF.